These 26 T cell receptor beta chains originate from one sample sequenced in a study of identical twins. TCRdb independently ran MiXCR on the 5' RACE reads; one entry per CDR3 protein. The sample yields about 530,000 distinct CDR3 sequences, approximately 20% seen once. Separately, the same data were catalogued under a study of yellow fever vaccine responses in identical twins.

Input material: CD4+ T cells sorted from blood. The receptors derive from a woman younger than 30 in good health.

V is TRBV18 and J is TRBJ2-7; D gene ambiguous. The CDR3 covers 14 residues. Germline V gene data show CDR1 as KGHSH and CDR2 as LQKENI. V shed 5 bases and J shed 6 bases, with 17 bases lying between them. The CDR3 nucleotides read TGTGCCAGCTCAAACGCGGATTCGGCGATCGAGCAGTACGTC. Amino acids: CASSNADSAIEQYV.

The chain uses TRBV10-2 and TRBJ2-2; 13 bases fit TRBD2. Germline V gene sequence: CDR1 WSHSY, CDR2 SAAADI. J was trimmed by 0 bases and V by 8 bases; bases with no gene match: 6. The CDR3 runs 17 residues. CDR3 nucleotide sequence: TGCGCCAGCGAGATTGGACTAGCGGGGGCGAACACCGGGGAGCTGTTTTTT. Encoded protein: CASEIGLAGANTGELFF.

The table lists this clonotype with a few counts. The chain employs TRBV12-3 or TRBV12-4 and TRBJ2-3; D perhaps matches TRBD1 (5 bases). The CDR3 is made up of 13 amino acids. V was pared by 3 bases and J by 5 bases, with 9 bases between. CDR3 sequence: CASSLRTKDTQYF. Here the CDR3 DNA reads TGTGCCAGCAGTTTGAGGACAAAAGATACGCAGTATTTT.

V gene TRBV12-3 or TRBV12-4 combines with J gene TRBJ1-2; D is perhaps TRBD1 (5 bases). The CDR3 totals 16 residues. Trimming removed 5 bases from V and 5 bases from J, with 21 bases in between. The CDR3 sequence is CASSPFLGTEPYGYTF. Here the CDR3 DNA reads TGTGCCAGCAGTCCCTTTTTAGGGACGGAACCTTATGGCTACACCTTC.

This clonotype was counted a few times. The rearrangement joins TRBV7-9 to TRBJ2-5; 8 nucleotides line up with TRBD2. Germline CDR1 is SEHNR and CDR2 is FQNEAQ (reference sequence). The CDR3 consists of 15 residues. The V and J ends lost 5 bases and 7 bases, in that order; junction bases with no gene match: 12. For the CDR3, the DNA is TGTGCCAGCAGCCCACGGACTAGCAGAAGAGGGACCCAGTACTTC. Translating gives CASSPRTSRRGTQYF. The full variable domain, its missing parts supplied by reference TRBV7-9 and TRBJ2-5, is DTGVSQNPRHKITKRGQNVTFRCDPISEHNRLYWYRQTLGQGPEFLTYFQNEAQLEKSRLLSDRFSAERPKGSFSTLEIQRTEQGDSAMYLCASSPRTSRRGTQYFGPGTRLLVL.

This clonotype was picked up many times. The V and J genes are TRBV18 and TRBJ1-1, with 9 bases lining up with TRBD1. Germline lookup yields CDR1 KGHSH and CDR2 LQKENI. With 6 bases clipped from V and 4 bases from J, the junction kept 6 bases outside the gene matches. The CDR3 has 14 amino acids. As DNA, the CDR3 is TGTGCCAGCTCCTCGGGACAGGGAGGCACTGAAGCTTTCTTT. Translation: CASSSGQGGTEAFF.

The chain links TRBV19 to TRBJ1-1, with 7 nucleotides matching TRBD1. Per germline, CDR1 LNHDA and CDR2 SQIVND (reference sequence). Trimming cost V 9 bases and J 3 bases; bases outside gene matches: 7. The CDR3 is 13 residues long. CDR3: CASSTGLDTEAFF. CDR3 DNA sequence: TGTGCCAGCTCGACAGGGCTGGACACTGAAGCTTTCTTT.

This clonotype was counted only a few times. The chain carries TRBV11-3 and TRBJ2-2; TRBD1 is a possible D gene (6 bases). Trimming stripped 5 bases from V and 3 bases from J, with 16 bases between. This CDR3 contains 16 residues. CDR1 SGHNT and CDR2 YENEEA come from the germline V gene. The CDR3 DNA reads as TGTGCCAGCAGCCTGGGACACTTCTCCGACACCGGGGAGCTGTTTTTT. Encoded protein: CASSLGHFSDTGELFF.

A few counts support this clonotype. This chain links TRBV7-8 with TRBJ1-1; 9 positions match TRBD1. Germline V gene sequence: CDR1 SGHVS, CDR2 FQNEAQ. The CDR3 spans 14 residues. V gave up 3 bases and J gave up 4 bases; unmatched junction bases: 3. CDR3 bases: TGTGCCAGCAGCTTCCGGGGACAGGGCACTGAAGCTTTCTTT. Residues: CASSFRGQGTEAFF. Complete variable domain (other parts from reference TRBV7-8 and TRBJ1-1): GAGVSQSPRYKVAKRGQDVALRCDPISGHVSLFWYQQALGQGPEFLTYFQNEAQLDKSGLPSDRFFAERPEGSVSTLKIQRTQQEDSAVYLCASSFRGQGTEAFFGQGTRLTVV.

This clonotype has a handful of counts. The V gene is TRBV4-1, the J gene TRBJ1-2; no definite D call. CDR3 length: 10 amino acids. Germline assignment: CDR1 MGHRA and CDR2 YSYEKL. V lost 7 bases, J lost 8 bases, and 8 bases lay in between. The CDR3 sequence is CASTHEGYTF. Written as DNA, the CDR3 is TGCGCCAGCACGCACGAGGGCTACACCTTC.

A few counts support this clonotype. The chain uses TRBV6-2 or TRBV6-3 and TRBJ1-1; unclear D gene. Trimming left V 6 bases short and J 6 bases short, with 17 bases between. The CDR3 has 14 amino acids. The germline gives CDR1 MNHEY, CDR2 SVGEGT. The CDR3 coding sequence is TGTGCCAGCAGAAGTGTAGGGCAGAGTCCTGAAGCTTTCTTT. Protein product: CASRSVGQSPEAFF.

J is TRBJ2-7 and V is TRBV6-2 or TRBV6-3; D may be TRBD1 (6 bases). The germline gives CDR1 MNHEY, CDR2 SVGEGT. V was pared by 3 bases and J by 0 bases, with 9 bases between. The CDR3 is 14 amino acids. The CDR3 DNA sequence: TGTGCCAGCAGTTATGCACAGGGCTCCTACGAGCAGTACTTC. This codes for CASSYAQGSYEQYF.

The table lists this clonotype with a few counts. The chain links TRBV12-3 or TRBV12-4 to TRBJ1-2; D is perhaps TRBD1 (5 bases). The CDR3 sequence is 14 residues long. V gave up 6 bases and J gave up 7 bases, with 18 bases separating them. CDR3 nucleotide sequence: TGTGCCAGCAGCCTCGGGAGGGCTAGGGGTGGCTACACCTTC. Its translation is CASSLGRARGGYTF.

This clonotype was detected ten times or more. V is TRBV20-1 and J is TRBJ2-7; D might be TRBD2 (6 bases). CDR1 and CDR2 from the germline V gene are DFQATT and SNEGSKA (reference sequence). Trimming stripped 7 bases from V and 0 bases from J, with 19 bases between. The CDR3 consists of 15 residues. CDR3 DNA: TGCAGTGTCCTAACCCCCGGGACTGGCTCCTACGAGCAGTACTTC. Translated, it gives CSVLTPGTGSYEQYF.

This clonotype was recorded a few times. The rearrangement uses TRBV7-2 and TRBJ2-7; D is unclear. CDR3 size: 14 residues. Germline CDR1 reads SGHTA; CDR2 reads FQGNSA. With 0 bases removed from V and 4 bases from J, the gap between germline ends came to 10 bases. CDR3 coding DNA: TGTGCCAGCAGCTTAGCGTTAGGTAAATACGAGCAGTACGTC. Its translation is CASSLALGKYEQYV.

The V and J genes are TRBV4-1 and TRBJ1-2; D might be TRBD1 (6 bases). Looked up from germline, CDR1 is MGHRA and CDR2 is YSYEKL. This CDR3 has 17 amino acids. V gave up 2 bases and J gave up 0 bases, with 16 bases separating them. CDR3 nucleotides: TGCGCCAGCAGCCAAATGCCCGGACAGCGAGCTAACTATGGCTACACCTTC. This encodes CASSQMPGQRANYGYTF.

The chain couples TRBV5-1 to TRBJ2-1, with D tentatively TRBD2 (6 bases). Germline-derived CDR1 and CDR2 are SGHRS and YFSETQ. The CDR3 spans 14 residues. V dropped 3 bases and J dropped 2 bases, with 9 bases sitting between them. The CDR3 reads CASSSRLAYNEQFF. In nucleotides, the CDR3 is TGCGCCAGCAGCTCACGACTAGCCTACAATGAGCAGTTCTTC.

The genes are TRBV20-1 and TRBJ1-4; 7 bases match TRBD1. The CDR3 consists of 13 residues. Germline CDR1 and CDR2: DFQATT and SNEGSKA (reference sequence). V trimming: 6 bases; J trimming: 8 bases; junction bases outside the gene matches: 9. DNA of the CDR3: TGCAGTGCGCAGAGGGGGCCCGGGGAAAAACTGTTTTTT. Protein sequence: CSAQRGPGEKLFF.

The table lists this clonotype with many counts. The J gene is TRBJ2-1, the V gene TRBV11-1; 8 bases fit TRBD1. J lost 6 bases, V lost 10 bases, and 5 bases had no gene match. The length of the CDR3 is 12 residues. Looked up from germline, CDR1 is SGHAT and CDR2 is FQDESV (reference sequence). As DNA, the CDR3 is TGTGCCACGCGAGGACAGGGCAATGAGCAGTTCTTC. Protein sequence: CATRGQGNEQFF.

This sequence joins TRBV11-3 and TRBJ2-7; TRBD1 or TRBD2 may be the D gene (5 bases each). This CDR3 has 15 residues. Germline V CDR1 and CDR2: SGHNT, YENEEA. Trimming cost V 5 bases and J 3 bases, with 17 bases left between them. This CDR3 reads CASSIEAGTHYEQYF. In nucleotides, the CDR3 is TGTGCCAGCAGCATCGAGGCCGGGACCCACTACGAGCAGTACTTC.

The J gene is TRBJ2-7, the V gene TRBV12-3 or TRBV12-4; TRBD2 is a possible D gene (6 bases). V lost 8 bases, J lost 2 bases, and 10 bases lay in between. The CDR3 consists of 12 residues. The chain's CDR3 is CASGQRAYEQYF. CDR3 DNA: TGTGCCAGCGGGCAGCGGGCCTACGAGCAGTACTTC.

This chain joins TRBV5-6 and TRBJ2-1; D uncertain. Germline CDR1 reads SGHDT; CDR2 reads YYEEEE. There are 12 residues in the CDR3. V was trimmed by 0 bases and J by 10 bases, leaving 8 bases between them. The CDR3 sequence is CASSLGLREQFF. CDR3 sequence (DNA): TGTGCCAGCAGCTTGGGGTTGAGGGAGCAGTTCTTC.

The chain couples TRBV5-5 to TRBJ2-3; 9 bases match TRBD2. Germline CDR1 reads SGHKS; CDR2 reads YYEKEE (reference sequence). V lost 1 base and J lost 2; bases outside the gene matches: 5. The CDR3 spans 16 residues. The CDR3 DNA is TGTGCCAGCAGCTTGACGGCGGGGGGGACCACAGATACGCAGTATTTT. As protein: CASSLTAGGTTDTQYF.

This clonotype was recorded at least ten times. The rearrangement links TRBV12-3 or TRBV12-4 to TRBJ1-5, with a tentative D call TRBD1 (6 bases). The CDR3 loop spans 15 amino acids. The V end lost 3 bases, the J end lost 2 bases, and 11 bases lay between the germline ends. The CDR3 is CASSFGGGGNQPQHF. CDR3 nucleotides: TGTGCCAGCAGTTTTGGGGGCGGAGGCAATCAGCCCCAGCATTTT.

This clonotype was seen more than once but under ten times. The chain uses TRBV20-1 and TRBJ2-1, with 7 bases matching TRBD2. There are 13 residues in the CDR3. The ends lost 3 bases at V and 8 bases at J; junction bases unmatched: 7. Germline loops: CDR1 DFQATT, CDR2 SNEGSKA (reference sequence). The CDR3: CSASGGREYEQFF. DNA of the CDR3: TGCAGTGCTAGCGGGGGGAGAGAGTATGAGCAGTTCTTC.

This rearrangement joins TRBV11-2 to TRBJ2-3; 7 nucleotides align to TRBD2. Germline V lookup: CDR1 SGHAT, CDR2 FQNNGV. CDR3 length: 16 amino acids. V gave up 4 bases and J gave up 5 bases; unmatched junction bases: 12. CDR3 coding DNA: TGTGCCAGCAGCTCCCCTTCTTGGCGGGAGAAAGATACGCAGTATTTT. Translation gives CASSSPSWREKDTQYF.